These 7 T cell receptor beta chains originate from one sample sequenced in a study of blood T cell repertoires in COVID-19. Measured with immunoSEQ multiplex PCR; TCRdb has only the in-frame clones, and not every one. The sample consists of 300,000 to 400,000 clones, over 75% of them appearing once. What was sequenced was peripheral blood. These receptors came from a man aged 50-60 years with active or convalescent COVID-19.

The CDR3 loop is CASSFGQGGFGELFF. Written as DNA, the CDR3 is TGTGCCAGTAGTTTCGGACAGGGGGGTTTCGGGGAGCTGTTTTTT. The chain carries TRBV19 and TRBJ2-2, with TRBD1 matching over 10 bases. The CDR3 consists of 15 residues. Germline V gene data show CDR1 as LNHDA and CDR2 as SQIVND (reference sequence). V was clipped by 5 bases and J by 7 bases; unmatched bases: 7.

The chain uses TRBV7-6 and TRBJ2-7; 8 nucleotides align to TRBD1. This CDR3 comprises 14 residues. From germline, CDR1 is SGHVS and CDR2 FNYEAQ. Unmatched junction bases numbered 4, after V lost 4 bases and J lost 2 bases. CDR3 amino acids: CASSYGTGTYEQYF. The DNA for the CDR3 is TGTGCCAGCAGCTACGGGACAGGCACCTACGAGCAGTACTTC. Full variable domain (remainder filled in from reference TRBV7-6 and TRBJ2-7): GAGVSQSPRYKVTKRGQDVALRCDPISGHVSLYWYRQALGQGPEFLTYFNYEAQQDKSGLPNDRFSAERPEGSISTLTIQRTEQRDSAMYRCASSYGTGTYEQYFGPGTRLTVT.

This rearrangement joins TRBV6-5 to TRBJ1-3; D perhaps matches TRBD1 (6 bases). Germline CDR1 is MNHEY and CDR2 is SVGAGI. The CDR3 has 13 residues. The germline V and J ends were trimmed by 6 bases and 11 bases, with 17 bases remaining between them. The CDR3 protein is CASRTTGLAPIYF. As DNA, the CDR3 is TGTGCCAGCAGGACGACAGGTCTAGCTCCCATATATTTT.

This clone was counted a few times. The chain employs TRBV6-6 and TRBJ1-2; tentatively, D is TRBD1 (5 bases). The germline V gene encodes CDR1 MNHNY and CDR2 SVGAGI (reference sequence). With 6 bases removed from V and 4 bases from J, the gap between germline ends came to 12 bases. The CDR3 contains 13 residues. The CDR3 is CASSQGVSYGYTF. For the CDR3, the DNA is TGTGCCAGCAGCCAAGGGGTATCCTATGGCTACACCTTC.

The chain joins TRBV18 to TRBJ1-1; D is perhaps TRBD1 (5 bases). The CDR3 runs to 16 residues. V lost 3 bases, J lost 2 bases, and 16 bases lay in between. Germline CDR1 KGHSH, CDR2 LQKENI. In nucleotides, the CDR3 is TGTGCCAGCTCACCTACCACGGGACTCCTTAACACTGAAGCTTTCTTT. Amino acid sequence: CASSPTTGLLNTEAFF.

This chain uses TRBV6-2 or TRBV6-3 with TRBJ1-2; D may be TRBD1 (5 bases). V lost 4 bases and J 3 bases, leaving 12 bases between the germline ends. The germline CDR1 and CDR2 sequences are MNHEY and SVGEGT. The CDR3 spans 14 residues. The CDR3 sequence: CASSSQAGYYGYTF. The CDR3 DNA reads as TGTGCCAGCAGTTCCCAGGCAGGGTACTATGGCTACACCTTC.

The chain has TRBV6-5 and TRBJ1-4; TRBD1 matches at 9 bases. V lost 10 bases and J lost 7; bases outside the gene matches: 10. Germline V gives CDR1 MNHEY, CDR2 SVGAGI. This CDR3 spans 14 amino acids. The CDR3 loop is CATTTGGEGEKLFF. The CDR3 bases are TGTGCCACCACAACAGGGGGCGAAGGTGAAAAACTGTTTTTT.